What follows are 5 T cell receptor beta chains derived from one specimen sequenced in a study of regulatory T cells in long-lasting Graves disease. Building of the TCR beta libraries involved iRepertoire HTBI primers and Arm-PCR of CDR3 regions. TCRdb reprocessed the multiplex PCR reads with MiXCR, giving one entry per CDR3 protein. The sample has roughly 450,000 distinct CDR3 sequences, under 25% seen once. Time point noted: persistent/refractory GD, antithyroid drugs over 5 years with positive TRAb. RNA isolated from PBMCs was used to make the TCR library. Sequences were derived from peripheral blood mononuclear cells (PBMCs), sampled when the disease was refractory, from a patient treated with antithyroid drugs. The receptors come from a female donor with Graves disease.

This clonotype came up many times. The rearrangement uses TRBV11-1 and TRBJ2-7; 11 bases fit TRBD1. J was trimmed by 5 bases and V by 5 bases; bases with no gene match: 5. CDR3 length: 14 amino acids. CDR1 and CDR2 (germline): SGHAT, FQDESV (reference sequence). The CDR3: CASSRDRGFDEQYF. For the CDR3, the DNA is TGTGCCAGCAGCCGGGACAGGGGGTTCGACGAGCAGTACTTC.

On this clonotype: The conserved phenylalanine or tryptophan normally closing the CDR3 is absent here, so this likely arose from a read error. The chain is built from TRBV7-9 and TRBJ2-7; tentative D call: TRBD1 (6 bases). Deletions cut 2 bases from V and 6 bases from J, with 17 bases between. Germline lookup yields CDR1 SEHNR and CDR2 FQNEAQ (reference sequence). The CDR3 covers 15 residues. In DNA, the CDR3 is TGTGCCAGCAGCTTACTGACAGGTACCCTCGGCGAGCAGTACCTC. Its protein product is CASSLLTGTLGEQYL.

This clonotype was observed many times. J is TRBJ1-2 and V is TRBV6-5; 7 positions match TRBD1. Trimming took 2 bases from V and 8 from J; bases not matched to a gene: 14. This CDR3 is 16 amino acids long. Germline assignment: CDR1 MNHEY and CDR2 SVGAGI. The CDR3 sequence is CASSYHRGGGMFGYTF. Here the CDR3 DNA reads TGTGCCAGCAGTTACCACCGTGGAGGGGGCATGTTCGGCTACACCTTC.

On this clonotype itself: Just one base apart from a much larger clone, this may be a read error. The chain combines TRBV6-4 with TRBJ2-5; 10 nucleotides match TRBD2. CDR1 is MRHNA and CDR2 is SNTAGT in the germline V gene. This CDR3 comprises 15 residues. Trimming cost V 6 bases and J 6 bases; bases outside gene matches: 10. CDR3 DNA sequence: TGTGCCAGCAGAGGACTAGCGGCCTATCGGAAGACCCAGTACTTC. Amino acids: CASRGLAAYRKTQYF.

The rearrangement joins TRBV20-1 to TRBJ1-5; tentatively, D is TRBD1 (6 bases). This CDR3 comprises 14 residues. V was shortened by 5 bases and J by 4 bases, with 15 bases between the two germline ends. Germline lookup yields CDR1 DFQATT and CDR2 SNEGSKA (reference sequence). CDR3 bases: TGCAGTGCTGTGGACAGACTCGAAAATCAGCCCCAGCATTTT. Residues: CSAVDRLENQPQHF.